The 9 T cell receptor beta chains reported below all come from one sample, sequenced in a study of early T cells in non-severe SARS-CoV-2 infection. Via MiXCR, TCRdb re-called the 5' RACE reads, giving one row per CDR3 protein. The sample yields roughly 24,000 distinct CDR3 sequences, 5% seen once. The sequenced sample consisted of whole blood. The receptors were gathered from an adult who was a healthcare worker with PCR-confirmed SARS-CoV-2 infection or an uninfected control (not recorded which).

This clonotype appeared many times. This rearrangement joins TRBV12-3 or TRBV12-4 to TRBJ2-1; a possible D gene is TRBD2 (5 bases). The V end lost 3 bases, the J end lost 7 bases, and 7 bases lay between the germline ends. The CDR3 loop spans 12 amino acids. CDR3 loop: CASSFGENEQFF. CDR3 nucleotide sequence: TGTGCCAGCAGTTTCGGGGAAAATGAGCAGTTCTTC.

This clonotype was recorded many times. The CDR3 DNA sequence: TGCGCCAGCAGTGAGTTCGGACAGCCTCATAATGAGCAGTTCTTC. Its protein is CASSEFGQPHNEQFF. This sequence joins TRBV10-2 and TRBJ2-1; maybe TRBD1 (6 bases). The ends were cut back, 1 base at V and 7 bases at J, with 14 bases in the middle. The germline gives CDR1 WSHSY, CDR2 SAAADI. The CDR3 totals 15 residues.

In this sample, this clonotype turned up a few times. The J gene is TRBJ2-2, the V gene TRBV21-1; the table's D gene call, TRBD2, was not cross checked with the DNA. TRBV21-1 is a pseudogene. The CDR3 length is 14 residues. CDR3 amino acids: CASSKQGGTGELFF. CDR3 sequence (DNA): TGTGCCAGCAGCAAACAGGGAGGCACCGGGGAGCTGTTTTTT.

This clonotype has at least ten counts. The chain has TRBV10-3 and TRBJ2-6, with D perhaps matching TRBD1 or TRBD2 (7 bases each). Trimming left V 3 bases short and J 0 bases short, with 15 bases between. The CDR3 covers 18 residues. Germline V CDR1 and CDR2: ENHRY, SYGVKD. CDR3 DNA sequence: TGTGCCATCAGTGAAGCGGGACAGAGACCCTCTGGGGCCAACGTCCTGACTTTC. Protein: CAISEAGQRPSGANVLTF.

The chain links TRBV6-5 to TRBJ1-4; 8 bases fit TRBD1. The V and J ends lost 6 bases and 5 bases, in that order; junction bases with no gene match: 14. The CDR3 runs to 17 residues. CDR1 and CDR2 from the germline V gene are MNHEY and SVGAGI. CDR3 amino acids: CASSLEPGQDLNEKLFF. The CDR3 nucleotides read TGTGCCAGCAGCCTTGAACCGGGACAGGATCTAAATGAAAAACTGTTTTTT.

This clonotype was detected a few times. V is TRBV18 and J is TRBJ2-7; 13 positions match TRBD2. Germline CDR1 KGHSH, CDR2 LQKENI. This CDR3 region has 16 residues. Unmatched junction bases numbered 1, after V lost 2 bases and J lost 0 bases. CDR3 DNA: TGTGCCAGCTCACCAACTAGCGGGGGGGCCTCCTACGAGCAGTACTTC. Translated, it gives CASSPTSGGASYEQYF. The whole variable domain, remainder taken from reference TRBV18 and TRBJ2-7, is NAGVMQNPRHLVRRRGQEARLRCSPMKGHSHVYWYRQLPEEGLKFMVYLQKENIIDESGMPKERFSAEFPKEGPSILRIQQVVRGDSAAYFCASSPTSGGASYEQYFGPGTRLTVT.

DNA for the CDR3: TGTGCCAGCAGCCATCCGGGGATCTACGGCTACACCTTC. This translates into CASSHPGIYGYTF. The chain combines TRBV3-1 with TRBJ1-2; D is uncertain. CDR1 and CDR2 (germline): LGHDT, YNNKEL (reference sequence). The V gene lost 3 bases and the J gene lost 8 bases, with 13 bases spanning the gap. The CDR3 loop spans 13 amino acids.

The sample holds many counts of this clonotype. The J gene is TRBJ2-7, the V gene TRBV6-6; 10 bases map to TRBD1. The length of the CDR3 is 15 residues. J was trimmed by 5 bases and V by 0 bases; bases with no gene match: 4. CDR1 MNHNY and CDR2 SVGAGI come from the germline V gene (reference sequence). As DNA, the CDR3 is TGTGCCAGCAGTTACTCCAGGGACAGGGGAGACGAGCAGTACTTC. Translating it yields CASSYSRDRGDEQYF.

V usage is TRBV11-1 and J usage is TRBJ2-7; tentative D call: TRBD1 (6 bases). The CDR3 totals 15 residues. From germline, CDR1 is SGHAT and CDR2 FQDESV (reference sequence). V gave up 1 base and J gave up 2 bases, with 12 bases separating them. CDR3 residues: CASSLEGQSAYEQYF. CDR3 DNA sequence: TGTGCCAGCAGCTTAGAAGGACAGAGTGCCTACGAGCAGTACTTC.